The 9 T cell receptor beta chains below were found in one sample sequenced in a study of early T cells in non-severe SARS-CoV-2 infection. TCRdb used MiXCR to reprocess the 5' RACE reads, holding one entry per CDR3 protein. The repertoire holds some 40,000 distinct CDR3 sequences, with around 6.1% as singletons. Source: whole blood, taken at baseline. The receptor source for this set is an adult who was a healthcare worker with PCR-confirmed SARS-CoV-2 infection or an uninfected control (not recorded which).

The CDR3 DNA is TGCAGTGCTAAGGATCCGGACACTTCGAACACCGGGGAGCTGTTTTTT. As protein: CSAKDPDTSNTGELFF. This rearrangement joins TRBV20-1 to TRBJ2-2, with D possibly being TRBD1 (5 bases). The CDR3 totals 16 residues. V shed 4 bases and J shed 0 bases, with 15 bases lying between them. In germline, CDR1 is DFQATT, CDR2 SNEGSKA (reference sequence).

This clonotype occurred many times. The chain carries TRBV2 and TRBJ2-2, with D uncertain. The CDR3 runs 15 residues. V was cut by 5 bases and J by 2 bases, with 12 bases left in between. Per germline, CDR1 SNHLY and CDR2 FYNNEI. The CDR3 sequence is CASSPETANTGELFF. In DNA, the CDR3 is TGTGCCAGCAGTCCGGAAACAGCAAACACCGGGGAGCTGTTTTTT.

This clonotype was counted many times. The rearrangement links TRBV5-1 to TRBJ2-3; 7 bases are a match to TRBD2. The CDR3 is 16 residues long. V was pared by 5 bases and J by 4 bases, with 13 bases of the junction left unmatched. Germline lookup yields CDR1 SGHRS and CDR2 YFSETQ. CDR3 bases: TGCGCCAGCAGGCCCTACGTGGGACTACAATCAGATACGCAGTATTTT. It codes for CASRPYVGLQSDTQYF.

This clonotype was recorded a few times. The rearrangement links TRBV2 to TRBJ2-2, with TRBD2 matching 7 bases. The CDR3 spans 15 residues. The V gene's germline CDR1 is SNHLY and CDR2 FYNNEI. The V and J ends lost 7 bases and 3 bases, in that order; junction bases with no gene match: 8. DNA of the CDR3: TGTGCCAGCACCAAGAGACGGGGGGACACCGGGGAGCTGTTTTTT. It codes for CASTKRRGDTGELFF.

This clonotype showed up many times. The CDR3 region is CASSLTSGGGRETQYF. The CDR3 DNA follows: TGTGCCAGCAGCTTAACTAGCGGGGGAGGGCGAGAGACCCAGTACTTC. J is TRBJ2-5 and V is TRBV7-9; 11 bases are a match to TRBD2. The CDR3 is made up of 16 amino acids. Trimming took 2 bases from V and 4 from J; bases not matched to a gene: 6. CDR1 and CDR2 from the germline V gene are SEHNR and FQNEAQ (reference sequence).

The sample holds many counts of this clonotype. The chain recombines TRBV6-5 with TRBJ1-4; perhaps TRBD1 as D (5 bases). This CDR3 has 16 amino acids. V was trimmed by 6 bases and J by 9 bases, leaving 23 bases between them. Germline-derived CDR1 and CDR2 are MNHEY and SVGAGI. The CDR3 loop reads CASSRPIQGRLQKLFF. DNA of the CDR3: TGTGCCAGCAGCCGACCTATTCAGGGTCGACTCCAAAAACTGTTTTTT.

This clonotype was recorded at least ten times. V is TRBV19 and J is TRBJ1-2; 8 bases align to TRBD1. CDR3 length: 14 amino acids. Per germline, CDR1 LNHDA and CDR2 SQIVND (reference sequence). V shed 7 bases, J shed 4 bases, and the junction held 8 bases outside the gene matches. In DNA form, the CDR3 reads TGTGCCAGTACGCCTGGACAGGGTGGCTATGGCTACACCTTC. This translates into CASTPGQGGYGYTF.

The rearrangement links TRBV20-1 to TRBJ2-3; D uncertain. This CDR3 has 11 amino acids. Trimming removed 6 bases from V and 10 bases from J, with 14 bases in between. Germline lookup yields CDR1 DFQATT and CDR2 SNEGSKA (reference sequence). The CDR3 loop is CSASRQGPQYF. CDR3 nucleotides: TGCAGTGCATCGAGGCAAGGGCCGCAGTATTTT.

This clonotype has a count of ten or more. The gene calls are TRBV6-6 and TRBJ2-3; D remains unclear. Germline lookup yields CDR1 MNHNY and CDR2 SVGAGI (reference sequence). The CDR3 loop spans 15 amino acids. With 2 bases removed from V and 0 bases from J, the gap between germline ends came to 9 bases. The CDR3 sequence is CASSYRVPSTDTQYF. The CDR3 DNA follows: TGTGCCAGCAGTTACCGGGTCCCTAGCACAGATACGCAGTATTTT.